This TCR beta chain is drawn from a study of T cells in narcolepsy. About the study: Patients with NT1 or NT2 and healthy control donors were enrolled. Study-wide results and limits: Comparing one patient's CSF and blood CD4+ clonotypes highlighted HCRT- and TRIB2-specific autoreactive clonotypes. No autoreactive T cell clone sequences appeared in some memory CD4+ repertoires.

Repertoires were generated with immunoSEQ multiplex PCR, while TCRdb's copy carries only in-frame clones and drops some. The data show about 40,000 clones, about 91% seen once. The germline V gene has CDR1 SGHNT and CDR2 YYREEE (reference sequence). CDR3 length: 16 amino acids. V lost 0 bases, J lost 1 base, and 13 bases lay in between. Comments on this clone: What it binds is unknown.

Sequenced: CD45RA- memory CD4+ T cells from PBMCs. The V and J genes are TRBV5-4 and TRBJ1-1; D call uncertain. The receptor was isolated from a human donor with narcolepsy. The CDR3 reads CASSLEAGRRNTEAFF. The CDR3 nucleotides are TGTGCCAGCAGCTTGGAAGCGGGAAGGAGGAACACTGAAGCTTTCTTT.